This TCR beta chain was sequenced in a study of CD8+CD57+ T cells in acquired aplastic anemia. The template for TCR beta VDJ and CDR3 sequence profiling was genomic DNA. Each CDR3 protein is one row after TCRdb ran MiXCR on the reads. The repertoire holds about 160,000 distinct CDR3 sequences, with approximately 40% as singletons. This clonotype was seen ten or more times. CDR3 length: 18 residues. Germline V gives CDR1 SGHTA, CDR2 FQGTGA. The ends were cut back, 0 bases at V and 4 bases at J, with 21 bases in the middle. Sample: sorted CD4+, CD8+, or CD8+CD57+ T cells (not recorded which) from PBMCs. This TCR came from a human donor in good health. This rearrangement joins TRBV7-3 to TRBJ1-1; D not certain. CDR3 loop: CASSLTPRGNSRGTEAFF. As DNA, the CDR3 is TGTGCCAGCAGCTTAACGCCGAGAGGCAATTCGCGCGGCACTGAAGCTTTCTTT.